This T cell receptor (beta chain) was obtained from a study of blood T cells in healthy people across ages. Study conclusions and caveats: CMV status of donors was unknown, possibly confounding expanded clonotype changes.

Trimming left V 2 bases short and J 5 bases short, with 12 bases between. Germline V lookup: CDR1 SGHRS, CDR2 YFSETQ. The CDR3 spans 14 residues. A sample-barcoded 5' primer and a J-beta primer mix were used in a second PCR of about 6 to 12 cycles. Each of the cDNA molecules was tagged by a template-switch adaptor with 12 random nucleotides. MiXCR, run by TCRdb on the 5' RACE reads, gives a single entry per CDR3 protein. The repertoire has 1,800,000 or so distinct CDR3 sequences, approximately 39% of them found once; the top ten carry around 23%. A word on this clonotype: Its cognate antigen is unknown.

Sequenced sample: blood. The chain couples TRBV5-1 to TRBJ2-3, with a weak D call TRBD1 (5 bases). This sequence originates from a human donor in good health. The CDR3 DNA reads as TGCGCCAGCAGCTTAAACCGACAGAAAGATACGCAGTATTTT. As protein: CASSLNRQKDTQYF.